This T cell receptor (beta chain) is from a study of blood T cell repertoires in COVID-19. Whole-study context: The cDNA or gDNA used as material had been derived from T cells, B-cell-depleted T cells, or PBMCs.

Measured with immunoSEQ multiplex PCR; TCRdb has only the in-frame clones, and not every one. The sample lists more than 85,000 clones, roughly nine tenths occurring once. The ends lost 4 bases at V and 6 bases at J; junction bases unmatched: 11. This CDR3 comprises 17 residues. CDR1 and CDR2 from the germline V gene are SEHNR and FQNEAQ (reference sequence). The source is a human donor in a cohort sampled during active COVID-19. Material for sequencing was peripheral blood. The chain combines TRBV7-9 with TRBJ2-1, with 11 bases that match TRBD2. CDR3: CASSSPLTSGDRNEQFF. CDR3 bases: TGTGCCAGCAGCTCCCCCTTGACTAGCGGGGACCGCAATGAGCAGTTCTTC.